The 9 T cell receptor beta chains presented below share a single source sample, sequenced in a study of cytomegalovirus exposure and HLA in healthy donors. The PCR was carried out with 60 Vbeta primers and 13 Jbeta primers. Repertoires were generated with immunoSEQ multiplex PCR, while TCRdb's copy carries only in-frame clones and drops some. The sample yields some 100,000 clones, about 77% seen once. Sequencing was performed on PBMCs. The receptor source for this set is a woman aged 45-65 years in good health and CMV-seropositive.

A few counts support this clone. The CDR3 is CASSLEGYYEQYF. The CDR3 DNA sequence: TGTGCCAGTAGTCTCGAGGGCTACTACGAGCAGTACTTC. The chain has TRBV19 and TRBJ2-7; the D gene is possibly TRBD2 (5 bases). CDR1 is LNHDA, CDR2 SQIVND, per germline (reference sequence). Trimming stripped 5 bases from V and 3 bases from J, with 11 bases between. The CDR3 runs 13 residues.

V is TRBV10-3 and J is TRBJ2-1; TRBD2 matches at 10 bases. Germline CDR1 and CDR2: ENHRY and SYGVKD. This CDR3 comprises 16 residues. The junction had 13 bases not matched to a gene; V was cut back by 5 bases and J by 9 bases. CDR3 in DNA: TGTGCCATCAGTTCCCTACTAGCGGGGTCTTCTCGTGAGCAGTTCTTC. It translates to CAISSLLAGSSREQFF.

The chain has TRBV30 and TRBJ1-1; the D gene is possibly TRBD1 (5 bases). The V gene's germline CDR1 is GTSNPN and CDR2 SVGIG (reference sequence). The CDR3 loop spans 18 amino acids. Trimming shortened V by 0 bases and J by 1 base, and 21 bases separated the two germline ends. In DNA, the CDR3 is TGTGCCTGGAGTGTACCTGACAGCTTATTGCGGGGGAACACTGAAGCTTTCTTT. It translates to CAWSVPDSLLRGNTEAFF.

The V gene is TRBV7-8, the J gene TRBJ1-5; 7 bases agree with TRBD1. CDR3 size: 15 residues. The germline V gene has CDR1 SGHVS and CDR2 FQNEAQ. The junction had 3 bases not matched to a gene; V was cut back by 1 base and J by 3 bases. CDR3 coding DNA: TGTGCCAGCAGCTTAGGGGGACAGTTCAATCAGCCCCAGCATTTT. This sequence encodes CASSLGGQFNQPQHF.

This clone was counted only a few times. This chain joins TRBV19 and TRBJ2-3, with TRBD2 matching over 8 bases. V dropped 7 bases and J dropped 4; count of bases not matched to a gene: 13. From germline, CDR1 is LNHDA and CDR2 SQIVND (reference sequence). The CDR3 is made up of 16 amino acids. The CDR3 here is CASTNRGGGTSDTQYF. Here the CDR3 DNA reads TGTGCCAGTACCAATAGAGGCGGGGGGACATCAGATACGCAGTATTTT.

The table lists this clone with a few counts. The chain carries TRBV30 and TRBJ2-3, with D possibly matching TRBD1 (6 bases). The V end lost 0 bases, the J end lost 2 bases, and 12 bases lay between the germline ends. Germline assignment: CDR1 GTSNPN and CDR2 SVGIG (reference sequence). This CDR3 has 15 residues. This CDR3 reads CAWSVDSRYTDTQYF. The CDR3, as DNA: TGTGCCTGGAGTGTGGACAGCCGATACACAGATACGCAGTATTTT. Together with reference TRBV30 and TRBJ2-3, the CDR3 gives the full variable domain: SQTIHQWPATLVQPVGSPLSLECTVEGTSNPNLYWYRQAAGRGLQLLFYSVGIGQISSEVPQNLSASRPQDRQFILSSKKLLLSDSGFYLCAWSVDSRYTDTQYFGPGTRLTVL.

The rearrangement uses TRBV7-9 and TRBJ2-2, with 10 bases lining up with TRBD2. Germline V gives CDR1 SEHNR, CDR2 FQNEAQ (reference sequence). With V trimmed by 0 bases and J by 7 bases, 8 bases remained unmatched. The CDR3 consists of 17 residues. The CDR3 sequence is CASSLARLAGADGELFF. In DNA, the CDR3 is TGTGCCAGCAGCTTAGCGCGGCTAGCGGGAGCTGACGGGGAGCTGTTTTTT.

Comment on this clone: At one end the junction does not follow the germline gene, possibly because of a read error. V is TRBV7-7 and J is TRBJ2-5; D may be TRBD2 (6 bases). Germline assignment: CDR1 SSHAT and CDR2 FNYEAQ (reference sequence). This CDR3 has 13 residues. The CDR3, as DNA: TGTGCTAGCAGCGGGTCAGGTGGAGAGACCCAGTACTTC. Translated: CASSGSGGETQYF. Together with reference TRBV7-7 and TRBJ2-5, the CDR3 gives the full variable domain: GAGVSQSPRYKVTKRGQDVTLRCDPISSHATLYWYQQALGQGPEFLTYFNYEAQPDKSGLPSDRFSAERPEGSISTLTIQRTEQRDSAMYRCASSGSGGETQYFGPGTRLLVL.

V usage is TRBV4-2 and J usage is TRBJ2-3; TRBD2 matches at 9 bases. Germline CDR1 and CDR2: LGHNA and YNFKEQ. J was trimmed by 3 bases and V by 7 bases; bases with no gene match: 8. This CDR3 comprises 15 residues. This CDR3 is CASKAGGPSTDTQYF. CDR3 bases: TGTGCCAGCAAAGCGGGGGGCCCAAGTACAGATACGCAGTATTTT.